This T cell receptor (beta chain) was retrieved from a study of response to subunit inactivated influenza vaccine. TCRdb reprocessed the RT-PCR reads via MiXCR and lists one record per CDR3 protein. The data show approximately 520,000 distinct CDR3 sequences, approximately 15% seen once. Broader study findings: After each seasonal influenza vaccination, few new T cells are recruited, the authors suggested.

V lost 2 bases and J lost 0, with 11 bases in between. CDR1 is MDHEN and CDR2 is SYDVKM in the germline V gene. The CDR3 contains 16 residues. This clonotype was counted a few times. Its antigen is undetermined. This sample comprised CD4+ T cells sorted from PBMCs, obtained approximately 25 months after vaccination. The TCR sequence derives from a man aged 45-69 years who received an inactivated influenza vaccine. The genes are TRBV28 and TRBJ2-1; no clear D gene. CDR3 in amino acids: CASSLNGHSSYNEQFF. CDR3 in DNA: TGTGCCAGCAGTTTAAACGGGCACAGCTCCTACAATGAGCAGTTCTTC.